Listed below are T cell receptor beta chains from one sample, sequenced in a study of blood T cells in healthy people across ages. MiXCR, run by TCRdb on the 5' RACE reads, gives a single entry per CDR3 protein. The data hold fewer than 1.5 million distinct CDR3 sequences, with 42% observed a single time. The sample comprised blood. These receptors were collected from a woman aged 18-29 years in good health. CDR3s include the opening cysteine and the closing phenylalanine or tryptophan. D genes are given only for firm matches. Clone size appears in some rows only: once, few, many, or a class for an expanded clone.

v_gene	abundance	d_gene	j_gene	CDR3nt	CDR3aa
TRBV27	NA	TRBD2	TRBJ2-2	TGTGCCAGCAGTCCCTCTGCTGGACTAGCGGGAGCCACCGGGGAGCTGTTTTTT	CASSPSAGLAGATGELFF
TRBV10-3	NA	TRBD1	TRBJ1-5	TGTGCCATCAAAGCGACAGGGGATAGCAATCAGCCCCAGCATTTT	CAIKATGDSNQPQHF
TRBV7-9	NA	TRBD2	TRBJ2-1	TGTGCCAGCAGCTCGACTAGCGGGAGCAATGAGCAGTTCTTC	CASSSTSGSNEQFF
TRBV14	NA	NA	TRBJ2-5	TGTGCCAGCAGCCAAGCCGCCTATAAGCAGTACTTC	CASSQAAYKQYF
TRBV29-1	NA	TRBD2	TRBJ2-1	TGCATCGTTGGGTCCTTTTCGGGGGGGGCTCGCTCCTACAATGAGCAGTTCTTC	CIVGSFSGGARSYNEQFF
TRBV3-1	NA	NA	TRBJ1-2	TGTGCCAGCAGCCAGTTACAGGGTAACGGCTACACCTTC	CASSQLQGNGYTF
TRBV5-1	NA	NA	TRBJ2-7	TGCGCCAGCAGCTTAAGTCCGGGAAGCTCCTACGAGCAGTACTTC	CASSLSPGSSYEQYF
TRBV5-1	few	NA	TRBJ2-3	TGCGCCAGCTCGGACACAGGTTATACGCAGTATTTT	CASSDTGYTQYF
TRBV7-9	few	NA	TRBJ2-5	TGTGCCAGCAGCAACTACAGGGCTCAAGAGACCCAGTACTTC	CASSNYRAQETQYF
TRBV20-1	few	NA	TRBJ1-6	TGCAGTGCTAGACGGGCTCAGACCGAGAGCTCCTATAATTCACCCCTCCACTTT	CSARRAQTESSYNSPLHF
TRBV11-2	once	NA	TRBJ1-2	TGTGCCAGCAGTTTGGACCAGGGGAGCTTCGGCTACACCTTC	CASSLDQGSFGYTF
TRBV2	few	NA	TRBJ2-3	TGTGCCAGCAGGTGGGGGGACGCCCCATCGAGCGGTTGGGCAGATACGCAGTATTTT	CASRWGDAPSSGWADTQYF
TRBV2	NA	NA	TRBJ2-7	TGTGCCAGCAGTGAAGGGGGTCTCTACGAGCAGTACTTC	CASSEGGLYEQYF
TRBV5-1	NA	TRBD2	TRBJ2-1	TGCGCCAGCAGCTTACCCGGGACTAGAGGCGAGCGTGAGCAGTTCTTC	CASSLPGTRGEREQFF
TRBV20-1	NA	NA	TRBJ1-2	TGCAGTGCTAGTTACGTGAAGGGGGGCTACACCTTC	CSASYVKGGYTF
TRBV29-1	few	NA	TRBJ2-1	TGCAGCGTTGATGCGGACCAAAGCTCCTACAATGAGCAGTTCTTC	CSVDADQSSYNEQFF
TRBV20-1	NA	TRBD2	TRBJ2-7	TGCAGTGCTAGTACTAGCGGGATCCCCTACAATGAGCAGTACTTC	CSASTSGIPYNEQYF
TRBV20-1	NA	NA	TRBJ1-4	TGCAGTGCCAGGGACGTTGCAACTAATGAAAAACTGTTTTTT	CSARDVATNEKLFF
TRBV13	few	NA	TRBJ2-3	TGTGCCAGCAGCTTAGATCCCGGGCGCACAGATACGCAGTATTTT	CASSLDPGRTDTQYF
TRBV29-1	NA	TRBD1	TRBJ1-2	TGCAGCGTTGGATGGTCAGGGACAGTTGGTGGCTACACCTTC	CSVGWSGTVGGYTF
TRBV20-1	few	NA	TRBJ1-2	TGCAGTGCGCTGGAGAGGTCCCAAGGCTACACCTTC	CSALERSQGYTF
TRBV7-8	NA	TRBD1	TRBJ2-1	TGTGCCAGCAGCTTAAAGCCGGGACAGGGGTTCAGTGAGCAGTTCTTC	CASSLKPGQGFSEQFF